This TCR beta chain was captured in a study of identical twins. Deletions cut 4 bases from V and 4 bases from J, with 19 bases between. Germline V gives CDR1 LGHNA, CDR2 YSLEER. CDR3 length: 16 amino acids. TCRdb re-called the 5' RACE reads through MiXCR, storing one row per CDR3 protein. The data show some 500,000 distinct CDR3 sequences, approximately 9.6% seen once. The table lists this clonotype with many counts. These same data were also listed under a study on yellow fever vaccine responses in identical twins.

Sequences were obtained from PBMCs. The chain uses TRBV4-3 and TRBJ1-2; D is ambiguous. The sequence was collected from a young woman in good health. CDR3 residues: CASSPGRTLLVYGYTF. The CDR3 region has the DNA TGCGCCAGCAGCCCAGGCCGCACCCTGTTGGTCTATGGCTACACCTTC.